This T cell receptor (beta chain) was found in a study of CD8 T cells in Susac syndrome. Random hexamers were used to reverse transcribe the RNA input (roughly 0.5 to 1 ug). immunoSEQ multiplex PCR amplified TCR beta CDR3 across 54 Vbeta, 13 Jbeta. TCRdb re-called the immunoSEQ multiplex PCR reads through MiXCR, storing one row per CDR3 protein. This table holds roughly 200,000 distinct CDR3 sequences, approximately 95% found once. The CDR3 is 12 residues long. The germline V and J ends were trimmed by 3 bases and 1 base, with 2 bases remaining between them. Germline V CDR1 and CDR2: LGHDT, YNNKEL (reference sequence).

V is TRBV3-1 and J is TRBJ2-3; D unresolved. The source material was CD4+ T cells from PBMCs. The sequence derives from a human donor in good health. In nucleotides, the CDR3 is TGTGCCAGCAGCCAGGGCACAGATACGCAGTATTTT. Amino acids: CASSQGTDTQYF.